These T cell receptor beta chains were read from a single sample in a study of early T cells in non-severe SARS-CoV-2 infection. TCRdb called the 5' RACE reads again in MiXCR, with one record for every CDR3 protein. The sample includes 65,000 to 90,000 distinct CDR3 sequences, roughly 12% of them seen just once. Sequencing was performed on whole blood. Every receptor here comes from an adult who was a healthcare worker with PCR-confirmed SARS-CoV-2 infection or an uninfected control (not recorded which). The CDR3 runs from the conserved cysteine through the conserved F or W. D genes are given only for firm matches. The size of a clone is reported for some rows only, either as once, few or many, or as a class for expanded clones.

many	TRBJ1-1	TRBV30	TRBD1	CAWKDRAMKAFF	TGTGCCTGGAAGGACAGGGCCATGAAGGCTTTCTTT
few	TRBJ1-6	TRBV11-2	-	CASSLDLRHSPLHF	TGTGCCAGCAGCTTAGATCTTAGGCATTCACCCCTCCACTTT
-	TRBJ2-1	TRBV29-1	TRBD1	CSVGDRGRRSVRDEQFF	TGCAGCGTGGGAGACAGGGGGCGCAGATCGGTAAGGGATGAGCAGTTCTTC
many	TRBJ1-3	TRBV7-9	-	CASGEALDTGNTIYF	TGTGCCAGCGGGGAAGCTCTTGACACTGGAAACACCATATATTTT
few	TRBJ2-2	TRBV10-1	-	CASSESLWAGELFF	TGCGCCAGCAGTGAGTCGTTGTGGGCCGGGGAGCTGTTTTTT
-	TRBJ2-7	TRBV5-4	TRBD2	CASSPGLATHEQYF	TGTGCCAGCAGCCCCGGACTAGCGACCCACGAGCAGTACTTC
-	TRBJ2-1	TRBV24-1	TRBD2	CATSWSGDSHDEQFF	TGTGCCACCAGTTGGAGCGGGGACTCCCACGATGAGCAGTTCTTC
few	TRBJ2-1	TRBV11-3	TRBD1	CASSATGGPYNEQFF	TGTGCCAGCAGCGCGACAGGGGGGCCATACAATGAGCAGTTCTTC
few	TRBJ1-3	TRBV7-3	-	CASSLRHAGSAENTIYF	TGTGCCAGCAGCTTAAGACATGCGGGGTCTGCTGAAAACACCATATATTTT
-	TRBJ2-7	TRBV9	-	CASSVAFGPYEQYF	TGTGCCAGCAGCGTAGCTTTCGGGCCCTACGAGCAGTACTTC
many	TRBJ2-7	TRBV27	-	CASSLRGIGYEQYF	TGTGCCAGCAGTTTACGCGGGATTGGGTACGAGCAGTACTTC
many	TRBJ2-7	TRBV3-1	TRBD1	CASSQDDRGYEQYF	TGTGCCAGCAGCCAAGATGACAGGGGCTACGAGCAGTACTTC
few	TRBJ2-5	TRBV5-1	-	CASSLLGGEQETQYF	TGCGCCAGCAGCTTGCTCGGCGGTGAACAAGAGACCCAGTACTTC
-	TRBJ2-5	TRBV20-1	TRBD2	CSAQKFSGRAEETQYF	TGCAGTGCTCAAAAATTTAGCGGGAGGGCCGAAGAGACCCAGTACTTC
few	TRBJ2-1	TRBV10-3	TRBD2	CATGTSGRIGAGNEQFF	TGTGCCACGGGGACTAGCGGGAGAATCGGTGCGGGGAATGAGCAGTTCTTC
-	TRBJ2-3	TRBV11-1	-	CASSLVSTDTQYF	TGTGCCAGCAGCTTAGTAAGCACAGATACGCAGTATTTT
few	TRBJ1-2	TRBV29-1	-	CSVQRGTTALYGYTF	TGCAGCGTCCAGAGGGGGACCACAGCGCTCTATGGCTACACCTTC
few	TRBJ2-7	TRBV9	-	CASSPHGADEQYF	TGTGCCAGCAGCCCCCACGGTGCGGACGAGCAGTACTTC
-	TRBJ1-3	TRBV29-1	-	CSVEGASGNTIYF	TGCAGCGTTGAGGGGGCCTCTGGAAACACCATATATTTT